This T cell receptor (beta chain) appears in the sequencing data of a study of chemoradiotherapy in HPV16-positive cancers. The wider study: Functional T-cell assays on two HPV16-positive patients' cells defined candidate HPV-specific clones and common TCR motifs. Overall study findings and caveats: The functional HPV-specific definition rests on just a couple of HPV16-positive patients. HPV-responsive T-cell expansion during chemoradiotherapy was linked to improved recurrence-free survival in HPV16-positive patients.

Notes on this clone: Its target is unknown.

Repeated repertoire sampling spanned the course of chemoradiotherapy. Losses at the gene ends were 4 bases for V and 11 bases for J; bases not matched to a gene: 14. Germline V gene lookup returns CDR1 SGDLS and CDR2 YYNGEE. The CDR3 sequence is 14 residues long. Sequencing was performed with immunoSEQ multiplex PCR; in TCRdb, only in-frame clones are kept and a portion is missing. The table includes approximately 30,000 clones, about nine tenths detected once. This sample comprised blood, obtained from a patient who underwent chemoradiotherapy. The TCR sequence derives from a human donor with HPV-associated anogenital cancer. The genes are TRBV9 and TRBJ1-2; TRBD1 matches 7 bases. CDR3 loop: CASSPSPGQISYTF. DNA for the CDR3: TGTGCCAGCAGCCCTTCACCGGGACAGATATCTTACACCTTC. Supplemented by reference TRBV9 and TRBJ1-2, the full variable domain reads DSGVTQTPKHLITATGQRVTLRCSPRSGDLSVYWYQQSLDQGLQFLIQYYNGEERAKGNILERFSAQQFPDLHSELNLSSLELGDSALYFCASSPSPGQISYTFGSGTRLTVV.